The 2 T cell receptor beta chains below were found in one sample sequenced in a study of human T cells and chemical hapten exposure. TCRdb analysed the RACE reads with MiXCR anew, one entry per CDR3 protein. The sample lists 100,000 to 150,000 distinct CDR3 sequences; around 10% were seen once. Time point indicated: patch test 3, about 24 weeks after DPC sensitization. The treatment is: therapeutic diphenylcyclopropenone sensitization with weekly scalp DPC. The sample in question was whole blood, obtained in connection with sensitization to the hapten diphenylcyclopropenone (DPC). Receptor source: a woman in her forties or fifties with alopecia areata. Some clones in this sample may be carry-over from other donors' samples.

This clonotype turned up a few times. The chain uses TRBV27 and TRBJ2-2; TRBD2 agrees at 14 bases. The CDR3 loop spans 18 amino acids. Germline-derived CDR1 and CDR2 are MNHEY and SMNVEV (reference sequence). Germline trimming cut 4 bases from V and 4 bases from J; bases unmatched to any gene: 8. Here the CDR3 DNA reads TGTGCCAGCAGTTGGGGACTAGCGGGAGAAAGGGGCACCGGGGAGCTGTTTTTT. Translation: CASSWGLAGERGTGELFF.

This clonotype was detected ten times or more. The rearrangement links TRBV20-1 to TRBJ2-7; 8 nucleotides line up with TRBD2. Per germline, CDR1 DFQATT and CDR2 SNEGSKA (reference sequence). V trimming: 5 bases; J trimming: 0 bases; junction bases outside the gene matches: 9. The CDR3 length is 15 residues. The CDR3 nucleotides are TGCAGTGCTGTGAATGACGGGACTAGCTCCTACGAGCAGTACTTC. Translation: CSAVNDGTSSYEQYF.